A selection of T cell receptor beta chains follows, all from one sample in a study of blood T cell repertoires in COVID-19. This table comes from immunoSEQ multiplex PCR, and its TCRdb copy is limited to in-frame clones, with some not included. The data show about 270,000 clones, approximately 86% seen once. Sequencing was performed on peripheral blood. All receptors come from a woman aged 50 to 60 with active or convalescent COVID-19. Both conserved end residues are part of each CDR3. The D gene is left open where the match is weak. Clone size is shown for a subset of rows, as once, few, many or a class of expanded clone.

V	J	D	size	CDR3	DNA
TRBV5-4	TRBJ2-5	TRBD1	NA	CASSSGTGGETQYF	TGTGCCAGCAGCTCCGGGACAGGGGGCGAGACCCAGTACTTC
TRBV5-1	TRBJ1-1	NA	NA	CASSLDLSGSTEAFF	TGCGCCAGCAGCTTGGATTTATCTGGGAGCACTGAAGCTTTCTTT
TRBV3-1/TRBV3-2	TRBJ2-5	TRBD2	NA	CASSQGLAGGPETQYF	TGTGCCAGCAGCCAGGGACTAGCGGGAGGGCCGGAGACCCAGTACTTC
TRBV3-1/TRBV3-2	TRBJ2-1	TRBD2	NA	CASSPWTSGGRYEQFF	TGTGCCAGCAGCCCATGGACTAGCGGGGGAAGGTATGAGCAGTTCTTC
TRBV11-1	TRBJ1-5	NA	NA	CASSLDREGQPQHF	TGTGCCAGCAGCTTAGACAGGGAGGGTCAGCCCCAGCATTTT
TRBV2	TRBJ2-2	TRBD2	once	CASQAYGRGPGELFF	TGTGCCAGCCAGGCTTACGGGAGGGGTCCCGGGGAGCTGTTTTTT
TRBV19	TRBJ2-7	NA	NA	CASRETHTITYEQYF	TGTGCCAGTAGAGAGACTCATACTATTACCTACGAGCAGTACTTC
TRBV5-1	TRBJ1-5	TRBD1	NA	CASRTGTGAHQPQHF	TGCGCCAGCAGAACCGGGACAGGTGCACATCAGCCCCAGCATTTT
TRBV5-4	TRBJ1-1	NA	NA	CASSSPGQPNTEAFF	TGTGCCAGCAGCTCTCCTGGACAGCCGAACACTGAAGCTTTCTTT
TRBV27	TRBJ1-5	NA	NA	CASSFGGGQPQHF	TGTGCCAGCAGTTTTGGGGGAGGTCAGCCCCAGCATTTT
TRBV29-1	TRBJ2-2	TRBD2	NA	CSAEREGLGTGELFF	TGCAGCGCCGAACGAGAGGGACTAGGTACCGGGGAGCTGTTTTTT
TRBV5-5	TRBJ1-4	NA	NA	CASSVPENEKLFF	TGTGCCAGCAGCGTGCCGGAGAATGAAAAACTGTTTTTT
TRBV6-2/TRBV6-3	TRBJ2-7	NA	NA	CASSYAEYEQYF	TGTGCCAGCAGTTATGCGGAGTACGAGCAGTACTTC
TRBV6-5	TRBJ1-2	NA	NA	CANSVVAGGGYTF	TGTGCCAACTCAGTCGTTGCGGGAGGTGGCTACACCTTC
TRBV19	TRBJ1-1	TRBD1	once	CASGGQGVQAFF	TGTGCCAGTGGGGGACAGGGGGTTCAAGCTTTCTTT
TRBV3-1/TRBV3-2	TRBJ1-1	TRBD1	NA	CASSQVPQGVDTEAFF	TGTGCCAGCAGCCAAGTACCACAGGGGGTGGATACTGAAGCTTTCTTT
TRBV11-3	TRBJ1-2	TRBD1	NA	CASSPGAQDRGNYGYTF	TGTGCCAGCAGCCCCGGGGCCCAAGACAGGGGGAACTATGGCTACACCTTC
TRBV6-2/TRBV6-3	TRBJ2-1	TRBD2	many	CASSYSPLAGVYNEQFF	TGTGCCAGCAGTTACTCCCCACTAGCGGGAGTCTACAATGAGCAGTTCTTC
TRBV7-9	TRBJ1-6	NA	NA	CASSLEGIGTPLHF	TGTGCCAGCAGCTTAGAGGGGATTGGGACACCCCTCCACTTT
TRBV29-1	TRBJ2-3	TRBD1	NA	CSVEAGQIPFYSTDTQYF	TGCAGCGTTGAAGCGGGACAGATCCCCTTTTATAGCACAGATACGCAGTATTTT
TRBV4-1	TRBJ2-7	NA	NA	CASSQEALREQYF	TGCGCCAGCAGCCAAGAAGCTCTTCGCGAGCAGTACTTC
TRBV19	TRBJ1-2	NA	NA	CASSIGFRTAYGYTF	TGTGCCAGTAGTATAGGATTTCGGACAGCCTATGGCTACACCTTC
TRBV24-1	TRBJ2-3	NA	NA	CATSDLRGTDTQYF	TGTGCCACCAGTGATTTGCGGGGCACAGATACGCAGTATTTT
TRBV7-6	TRBJ1-3	NA	once	CASSLVSGGSSGNTIYF	TGTGCCAGCAGCTTAGTGAGCGGGGGAAGCTCTGGAAACACCATATATTTT
TRBV6-5	TRBJ2-1	NA	NA	CASTPPEGGDEQFF	TGTGCCAGCACACCGCCTGAGGGTGGTGATGAGCAGTTCTTC
TRBV3-1/TRBV3-2	TRBJ1-1	NA	few	CASSPFGQTEAFF	TGTGCCAGCAGCCCGTTTGGACAGACTGAAGCTTTCTTT
TRBV30	TRBJ1-5	TRBD1	NA	CAWNRQGARGQPQHF	TGTGCCTGGAACCGACAGGGGGCACGAGGTCAGCCCCAGCATTTT
TRBV4-1	TRBJ1-6	TRBD1	NA	CASSQAGQGYSPLHF	TGCGCCAGCAGCCAAGCTGGACAGGGGTATTCACCCCTCCACTTT
TRBV11-2	TRBJ1-2	NA	NA	CASSGTQQHNYGYTF	TGTGCCAGCAGCGGGACACAACAGCATAACTATGGCTACACCTTC
TRBV14	TRBJ1-1	NA	few	CASSAGREAFF	TGTGCCAGCAGTGCGGGAAGAGAAGCTTTCTTT
TRBV29-1	TRBJ2-1	TRBD2	NA	CSVDSSGSSYNEQFF	TGCAGCGTTGATTCTAGCGGGTCCTCCTACAATGAGCAGTTCTTC
TRBV9	TRBJ2-1	NA	NA	CASSQLSDNEQFF	TGTGCCAGCAGCCAATTGAGCGACAATGAGCAGTTCTTC
TRBV11-2	TRBJ2-7	NA	few	CASSLESSMNSEQYF	TGTGCCAGCAGCTTAGAATCTAGCATGAACTCCGAGCAGTACTTC
TRBV5-4	TRBJ2-6	NA	NA	CASTLRSGANVLTF	TGTGCCAGCACGCTGCGCTCTGGGGCCAACGTCCTGACTTTC
TRBV6-5	TRBJ1-2	NA	NA	CASSSPKGANYGYTF	TGTGCCAGCAGTTCCCCAAAAGGGGCGAACTATGGCTACACCTTC
TRBV5-8	TRBJ1-1	NA	NA	CASSLGRVGTEAFF	TGTGCCAGCAGCTTGGGCAGGGTTGGCACTGAAGCTTTCTTT
TRBV3-1/TRBV3-2	TRBJ2-7	TRBD2	NA	CASSQQGLTYEQYF	TGTGCCAGCAGCCAACAGGGACTAACTTACGAGCAGTACTTC
TRBV27	TRBJ1-2	NA	NA	CASSRGTTLYGYTF	TGTGCCAGCAGTCGGGGAACCACCCTCTATGGCTACACCTTC
TRBV4-1	TRBJ2-1	TRBD2	NA	CASSQSRGAYNEQFF	TGCGCCAGCAGCCAAAGCCGGGGGGCCTACAATGAGCAGTTCTTC
TRBV20-1	TRBJ2-3	TRBD1	NA	CSASDLRDRAVDTQYF	TGCAGTGCTAGTGATCTCCGGGACAGGGCTGTAGATACGCAGTATTTT
TRBV19	TRBJ2-3	TRBD2	NA	CASSPVGREELDTQYF	TGTGCCAGTAGTCCCGTTGGTCGGGAGGAGCTAGATACGCAGTATTTT
TRBV9	TRBJ2-7	TRBD2	NA	CASSLGTSNEQYF	TGTGCCAGCAGCCTCGGGACTAGCAACGAGCAGTACTTC
TRBV28	TRBJ1-2	NA	NA	CASSSRGRTRDYTF	TGTGCCAGCAGTTCCCGAGGCCGCACCCGAGACTACACCTTC